This T cell receptor beta chain emerged from a study of response to subunit inactivated influenza vaccine. MiXCR, applied by TCRdb to the RT-PCR reads, yields one record per CDR3 protein. The sample includes some 300,000 distinct CDR3 sequences, about 20% of them seen just once. Germline CDR1 reads ENHRY; CDR2 reads SYGVKD. CDR3 length equals 13 residues. Trimming took off 0 bases at V and 8 bases at J, with 10 bases between the two ends. The chain carries TRBV10-3 and TRBJ1-1; weak D call: TRBD1 (5 bases). The TCR was taken from a man aged 45 to 75 who received an inactivated influenza vaccine. Sequences were derived from PBMCs from blood, sampled less than 22 months after vaccination. The CDR3 region has the DNA TGTGCCATCAGTGAGTCTAGGGACGGAGAAGCTTTCTTT. Residues: CAISESRDGEAFF.